A single T cell receptor (beta chain) is shown here with its context. These data originate in a study of blood T cell repertoires in COVID-19. The overall study: The United States, Italy and Spain were the sources of the acute and convalescent COVID-19 samples.

The CDR3 length is 13 residues. CDR1 is SQVTM and CDR2 is ANQGSEA in the germline V gene. Trimming cost V 2 bases and J 4 bases, with 11 bases left between them. TCRdb keeps only in-frame clones here, not all; method: immunoSEQ multiplex PCR. Among more than 85,000 clones listed, 70% to 90% were seen once. V gene TRBV29-1 combines with J gene TRBJ1-2; TRBD1 might be the D (6 bases). The sample consisted of peripheral blood. This TCR came from a human donor in a cohort sampled during active COVID-19. The CDR3 DNA sequence: TGCAGCGTTGAACGACAGGCGGGCTATGGCTACACCTTC. Its translation is CSVERQAGYGYTF.